The 29 T cell receptor beta chains in this list originate from one sample, sequenced in a study of memory CD4+ T cells and cytomegalovirus serostatus. Sequenced by immunoSEQ multiplex PCR; TCRdb stores in-frame clones only, minus some. This sample has 58,000 or so clones, with 60% to 75% found just once. Single viable CD3+CD4+CD8-CD45RO+ cells were sorted as the memory CD4+ T cells. The sample comprised memory CD4+ T cells from blood. These receptors all stem from an adult in good health and CMV-seropositive.

This clone was found once. The genes are TRBV2 and TRBJ1-2; D unclear. The germline gives CDR1 SNHLY, CDR2 FYNNEI. CDR3 size: 14 residues. Trimming shortened V by 3 bases and J by 1 base, and 9 bases separated the two germline ends. The CDR3 DNA is TGTGCCAGCAGTGACTCCGCGGGTAACTATGGCTACACCTTC. Its protein is CASSDSAGNYGYTF.

The chain recombines TRBV28 with TRBJ1-3, with a tentative D call TRBD1 (6 bases). Trimming took 3 bases from V and 4 from J, leaving 16 bases between them. Germline-derived CDR1 and CDR2 are MDHEN and SYDVKM. The CDR3 has 16 residues. CDR3 region: CASSLPGGGVGNTIYF. CDR3 coding DNA: TGTGCCAGCAGTTTGCCCGGGGGGGGCGTAGGAAACACCATATATTTT.

This clone has more than one count but fewer than ten. The chain is built from TRBV5-1 and TRBJ1-2; the D gene is possibly TRBD1 (6 bases). Trimming left V 4 bases short and J 6 bases short, with 10 bases between. This CDR3 has 12 residues. CDR1 and CDR2 from the germline V gene are SGHRS and YFSETQ. Written as DNA, the CDR3 is TGCGCCAGCAGCCGGACAGCGGATGGCTACACCTTC. Translating gives CASSRTADGYTF.

The V call is TRBV6-4, the J call TRBJ2-1; tentative D call: TRBD2 (5 bases). This CDR3 comprises 16 residues. Germline CDR1 reads MRHNA; CDR2 reads SNTAGT. Trimming removed 5 bases from V and 8 bases from J, with 22 bases in between. In DNA form, the CDR3 reads TGTGCCAGCAGTCCCTCCCGGGATCCCTACAAGGATGAGCAGTTCTTC. It specifies CASSPSRDPYKDEQFF.

The V and J genes are TRBV9 and TRBJ1-1, with a weak D call TRBD1 (5 bases). Trimming left V 3 bases short and J 3 bases short, with 15 bases between. This CDR3 is built from 15 residues. From germline, CDR1 is SGDLS and CDR2 YYNGEE. In DNA, the CDR3 is TGTGCCAGCAGCGCGGCATCAGGGCGTCACACTGAAGCTTTCTTT. This codes for CASSAASGRHTEAFF.

The rearrangement joins TRBV7-3 to TRBJ2-1, with 7 bases aligning to TRBD1. Germline CDR1 SGHTA, CDR2 FQGTGA. The CDR3 consists of 13 residues. V gave up 6 bases and J gave up 5 bases; unmatched junction bases: 4. The CDR3 sequence: CASSSGTDNEQFF. The CDR3 DNA reads as TGTGCCAGCAGTTCTGGGACAGACAATGAGCAGTTCTTC.

The chain recombines TRBV19 with TRBJ1-5, with 7 bases that match TRBD1. Germline V gene data show CDR1 as LNHDA and CDR2 as SQIVND (reference sequence). V was clipped by 7 bases and J by 0 bases; unmatched bases: 18. The CDR3 has 19 amino acids. In DNA, the CDR3 is TGTGCCAGTACACCCAAAGGGGGCCCCACTTCGGATAGCAATCAGCCCCAGCATTTT. It specifies CASTPKGGPTSDSNQPQHF.

A single count supports this clone. The J gene is TRBJ2-5, the V gene TRBV29-1; maybe TRBD2 (5 bases). Germline V gene sequence: CDR1 SQVTM, CDR2 ANQGSEA. CDR3 length equals 15 residues. V was trimmed by 5 bases and J by 4 bases, leaving 20 bases between them. CDR3: CSVRWLDPRGETQYF. CDR3 nucleotide sequence: TGCAGCGTTCGTTGGCTAGATCCTCGGGGAGAGACCCAGTACTTC.

V gene TRBV7-3 combines with J gene TRBJ2-1, with D maybe TRBD2 (5 bases). The CDR3 is 12 amino acids. V shed 6 bases and J shed 8 bases, with 11 bases lying between them. Germline assignment: CDR1 SGHTA and CDR2 FQGTGA. The CDR3 is CASRAPGDEQFF. CDR3 nucleotide sequence: TGTGCCAGCAGGGCTCCCGGGGATGAGCAGTTCTTC. The complete variable domain, with remaining parts taken from reference TRBV7-3 and TRBJ2-1, reads GAGVSQTPSNKVTEKGKYVELRCDPISGHTALYWYRQSLGQGPEFLIYFQGTGAADDSGLPNDRFFAVRPEGSVSTLKIQRTERGDSAVYLCASRAPGDEQFFGPGTRLTVL.

This chain links TRBV2 with TRBJ2-7; D possibly corresponds to TRBD1 (5 bases). Looked up from germline, CDR1 is SNHLY and CDR2 is FYNNEI. V was pared by 5 bases and J by 7 bases, with 12 bases between. This CDR3 spans 12 amino acids. The CDR3 bases are TGTGCCAGCAGTCGCAGGGATGTTGAGCAGTACTTC. Amino acid sequence: CASSRRDVEQYF.

The chain has TRBV18 and TRBJ1-2, with unresolved D. V lost 3 bases and J lost 4, with 15 bases in between. The CDR3 extends over 15 amino acids. Germline CDR1 KGHSH, CDR2 LQKENI. In DNA, the CDR3 is TGTGCCAGCTCACCCACGTCTGCCGGACTCTATGGCTACACCTTC. This encodes CASSPTSAGLYGYTF.

This clone appeared a few times. This chain links TRBV9 with TRBJ1-3; D gene unclear. This CDR3 contains 14 residues. Trimming removed 0 bases from V and 0 bases from J, with 4 bases in between. Germline V gene sequence: CDR1 SGDLS, CDR2 YYNGEE. This CDR3 is CASSVGSSGNTIYF. The CDR3 bases are TGTGCCAGCAGCGTAGGGAGCTCTGGAAACACCATATATTTT.

The sample holds one count of this clone. The rearrangement joins TRBV9 to TRBJ1-5; no clear D gene. This CDR3 region has 13 residues. CDR1 and CDR2 (germline): SGDLS, YYNGEE. Trimming shortened V by 3 bases and J by 4 bases, and 8 bases separated the two germline ends. The CDR3 DNA sequence: TGTGCCAGCAGCGCCGACCCAAATCAGCCCCAGCATTTT. This translates into CASSADPNQPQHF.

V is TRBV7-9 and J is TRBJ2-2; 8 bases map to TRBD1. This CDR3 comprises 12 residues. Germline trimming cut 8 bases from V and 6 bases from J; bases unmatched to any gene: 2. CDR1 is SEHNR and CDR2 is FQNEAQ in the germline V gene (reference sequence). CDR3 residues: CASDRGSGELFF. For the CDR3, the DNA is TGTGCCAGCGACAGGGGTTCCGGGGAGCTGTTTTTT.

This clone appeared a few times. The rearrangement links TRBV19 to TRBJ2-6; D remains unclear. The CDR3 contains 13 residues. With 8 bases removed from V and 2 bases from J, the gap between germline ends came to 7 bases. Per the germline V gene, CDR1 is LNHDA and CDR2 is SQIVND (reference sequence). CDR3 coding DNA: TGTGCCAGTGAATTAACTGGGGCCAACGTCCTGACTTTC. This codes for CASELTGANVLTF.

The V gene is TRBV11-2, the J gene TRBJ1-2; D might be TRBD1 (6 bases). V was clipped by 3 bases and J by 1 base, with 12 bases between them. Germline CDR1 and CDR2: SGHAT and FQNNGV. There are 15 residues in the CDR3. The CDR3 sequence is CASSFGRDINYGYTF. CDR3 in DNA: TGTGCCAGCAGCTTTGGGAGGGACATTAACTATGGCTACACCTTC.

This chain connects TRBV28 to TRBJ1-2; 7 bases fit TRBD1. CDR3 size: 15 residues. V gave up 3 bases and J gave up 6 bases; unmatched junction bases: 10. Looked up from germline, CDR1 is MDHEN and CDR2 is SYDVKM. The CDR3 loop is CASSLRGGPPDGYTF. The CDR3 DNA sequence: TGTGCCAGCAGTTTGAGAGGGGGCCCTCCGGATGGCTACACCTTC.

The rearrangement joins TRBV29-1 to TRBJ1-4, with no clear D. Trimming took 4 bases from V and 4 from J, leaving 7 bases between them. Germline CDR1 reads SQVTM; CDR2 reads ANQGSEA. The CDR3 is made up of 12 amino acids. This CDR3 reads CSVGSYNEKLFF. The CDR3 coding sequence is TGCAGCGTTGGGTCCTATAATGAAAAACTGTTTTTT.

The V gene is TRBV7-7, the J gene TRBJ2-2; 10 bases align to TRBD1. Germline V gives CDR1 SSHAT, CDR2 FNYEAQ (reference sequence). The ends lost 5 bases at V and 5 bases at J; junction bases unmatched: 8. The CDR3 is 16 residues long. CDR3: CASSVGTGAGTGELFF. The CDR3 DNA reads TGTGCCAGCAGCGTCGGGACAGGGGCGGGGACCGGGGAGCTGTTTTTT.

The rearrangement links TRBV4-3 to TRBJ2-5; D might be TRBD1 or TRBD2, each matching 6 bases. Germline-derived CDR1 and CDR2 are LGHNA and YSLEER. Deletions cut 0 bases from V and 4 bases from J, with 30 bases between. The CDR3 consists of 21 residues. The CDR3 loop is CASSQEILASGASGLRETQYF. Written as DNA, the CDR3 is TGCGCCAGCAGCCAAGAAATCTTAGCGTCGGGGGCCTCGGGGTTAAGAGAGACCCAGTACTTC.

This sequence joins TRBV12-5 and TRBJ2-2; D is unresolved. Germline CDR1 and CDR2: LGHNT and FRNRAP. V was shortened by 1 base and J by 0 bases, with 6 bases between the two germline ends. The CDR3 is 15 residues long. CDR3 protein: CASGLEWSNTGELFF. The CDR3 DNA reads as TGTGCTAGTGGTTTGGAGTGGTCGAACACCGGGGAGCTGTTTTTT.

The CDR3 spells CASSLVAGGETQYF. The CDR3 nucleotides read TGTGCCAGCAGCTTAGTAGCGGGAGGAGAGACCCAGTACTTC. The chain employs TRBV7-6 and TRBJ2-5; 10 positions match TRBD2. V lost 1 base and J lost 4; bases outside the gene matches: 0. The CDR3 covers 14 residues. Germline V gives CDR1 SGHVS, CDR2 FNYEAQ.

This clone was seen more than once but under ten times. V usage is TRBV2 and J usage is TRBJ1-1; tentative D call: TRBD1 (5 bases). Trimming cost V 2 bases and J 4 bases, with 8 bases left between them. From germline, CDR1 is SNHLY and CDR2 FYNNEI. The CDR3 runs to 13 residues. The CDR3: CASSEYGGTEAFF. The CDR3 nucleotides read TGTGCCAGCAGTGAATACGGGGGCACTGAAGCTTTCTTT.

This clone was recorded once. The genes are TRBV18 and TRBJ2-5; D is uncertain. The V and J ends lost 3 bases and 1 base respectively, with 6 bases between them. The CDR3 contains 13 residues. The germline V gene encodes CDR1 KGHSH and CDR2 LQKENI. The CDR3 DNA is TGTGCCAGCTCACCGAATCGCCAAGAGACCCAGTACTTC. Protein product: CASSPNRQETQYF.

This clone was seen only a few times. The chain joins TRBV10-2 to TRBJ2-7, with D possibly TRBD2 on 6 matching bases. The CDR3 has 14 residues. The V end lost 3 bases, the J end lost 4 bases, and 13 bases lay between the germline ends. From germline, CDR1 is WSHSY and CDR2 SAAADI. For the CDR3, the DNA is TGCGCCAGCAGTGATGGTGGAGGGCGATACGAGCAGTACGTC. Protein sequence: CASSDGGGRYEQYV.

The chain combines TRBV18 with TRBJ1-1; TRBD1 agrees at 10 bases. Germline assignment: CDR1 KGHSH and CDR2 LQKENI. The CDR3 is 17 amino acids. Germline trimming cut 2 bases from V and 2 bases from J; bases unmatched to any gene: 8. CDR3 DNA sequence: TGTGCCAGCTCACCAAGCATCGGGACAGGGGCAAACACTGAAGCTTTCTTT. Translated: CASSPSIGTGANTEAFF.

V and J are TRBV5-1 and TRBJ1-6, with 7 positions matching TRBD1. V trimming: 8 bases; J trimming: 9 bases; junction bases outside the gene matches: 11. Germline-derived CDR1 and CDR2 are SGHRS and YFSETQ. The CDR3 runs 14 residues. This CDR3 reads CASTSGTVVSPLHF. The CDR3 nucleotides read TGCGCCAGTACCTCCGGGACAGTGGTTTCACCCCTCCACTTT. Supplemented by reference TRBV5-1 and TRBJ1-6, the full variable domain reads KAGVTQTPRYLIKTRGQQVTLSCSPISGHRSVSWYQQTPGQGLQFLFEYFSETQRNKGNFPGRFSGRQFSNSRSEMNVSTLELGDSALYLCASTSGTVVSPLHFGNGTRLTVT.

The CDR3 region is CATSRDPRGRGGELFF. CDR3 bases: TGTGCCACCAGCAGAGACCCCAGGGGGCGAGGCGGGGAGCTGTTTTTT. The chain is built from TRBV15 and TRBJ2-2, with 8 bases aligning to TRBD1. Germline V gives CDR1 LNHNV, CDR2 YYDKDF (reference sequence). The CDR3 is 16 residues long. V shed 0 bases and J 7 bases; nucleotides not matched to a gene: 7.

This clone was recorded once. V gene TRBV19 combines with J gene TRBJ1-2, with TRBD1 as a possible D gene (5 bases). The CDR3 consists of 18 residues. V was clipped by 0 bases and J by 0 bases, with 17 bases between them. Germline values: CDR1 LNHDA, CDR2 SQIVND (reference sequence). The CDR3 DNA reads as TGTGCCAGTAGTATAGACTCCAGGAGGGGCCGTACTAACTATGGCTACACCTTC. Protein sequence: CASSIDSRRGRTNYGYTF.